Shown below are 21 T cell receptor beta chains from a single sample sequenced in a study of T-cell memory formation after mild COVID-19. Via MiXCR, TCRdb re-called the 5' RACE reads, giving one row per CDR3 protein. The sample lists 250,000 to 300,000 distinct CDR3 sequences; 18% were seen once. The sample consisted of PBMCs or a T cell subset sorted from them (not recorded which). The receptors shown here come from a man aged 18 to 35 who had mild COVID-19 (a few samples of this study predate the infection). Cell type and time point are not known.

In its sample, this clonotype was seen a few times. The genes are TRBV4-3 and TRBJ2-7; D is ambiguous. Trimming left V 0 bases short and J 2 bases short, with 8 bases between. The germline V gene encodes CDR1 LGHNA and CDR2 YSLEER. The CDR3 is 14 amino acids. The CDR3 loop reads CASSQDWLTYEQYF. The CDR3 DNA sequence: TGCGCCAGCAGCCAAGATTGGCTGACCTACGAGCAGTACTTC.

The sample holds a few counts of this clonotype. The V call is TRBV28, the J call TRBJ2-2; D perhaps matches TRBD2 (6 bases). Deletions cut 3 bases from V and 1 base from J, with 12 bases between. Per the germline V gene, CDR1 is MDHEN and CDR2 is SYDVKM. CDR3 length: 16 amino acids. The CDR3 sequence: CASSFLGRGNTGELFF. The CDR3 nucleotides are TGTGCCAGCAGTTTCTTGGGGCGGGGGAACACCGGGGAGCTGTTTTTT.

This clonotype was counted between two and nine times. This chain links TRBV6-1 with TRBJ2-1, with TRBD1 matching 8 bases. The CDR3 has 13 residues. From germline, CDR1 is MNHNS and CDR2 SASEGT. V shed 8 bases, J shed 2 bases, and the junction held 2 bases outside the gene matches. The CDR3 region has the DNA TGTGCCAGCGGGGACAGGCCCTACAATGAGCAGTTCTTC. It encodes CASGDRPYNEQFF.

This clonotype was counted between two and nine times. This chain uses TRBV7-2 with TRBJ2-5; maybe TRBD2 (5 bases). The CDR3 spans 14 residues. Trimming stripped 1 base from V and 3 bases from J, with 9 bases between. Germline V gives CDR1 SGHTA, CDR2 FQGNSA. CDR3 nucleotide sequence: TGTGCCAGCAGCTTAGGAGCGGCCGAAGAGACCCAGTACTTC. It yields the protein CASSLGAAEETQYF. The full variable domain, completed using reference TRBV7-2 and TRBJ2-5, is GAGVSQSPSNKVTEKGKDVELRCDPISGHTALYWYRQSLGQGLEFLIYFQGNSAPDKSGLPSDRFSAERTGGSVSTLTIQRTQQEDSAVYLCASSLGAAEETQYFGPGTRLLVL.

The chain has TRBV19 and TRBJ2-2, with TRBD1 as a possible D gene (6 bases). Germline V gene data show CDR1 as LNHDA and CDR2 as SQIVND (reference sequence). There are 14 residues in the CDR3. Trimming pared 9 bases from V and 5 bases from J, leaving 16 bases between. CDR3 coding DNA: TGTGCCAGCGAACAGGGTATCTTAACCGGGGAGCTGTTTTTT. It specifies CASEQGILTGELFF.

The table lists this clonotype with a few counts. This sequence joins TRBV10-2 and TRBJ2-4, with 12 nucleotides matching TRBD2. Trimming at V came to 7 bases and at J to 0 bases, leaving 4 bases not matched to a gene. Per the germline V gene, CDR1 is WSHSY and CDR2 is SAAADI. The length of the CDR3 is 16 residues. The chain's CDR3 is CASKTSGGLAKNIQYF. Written as DNA, the CDR3 is TGCGCCAGCAAGACTAGCGGGGGACTAGCCAAAAACATTCAGTACTTC.

This clonotype was counted at least ten times. V is TRBV5-1 and J is TRBJ2-7; possible D gene TRBD1, 7 bases. V was clipped by 0 bases and J by 2 bases, with 12 bases between them. This CDR3 has 15 residues. The germline gives CDR1 SGHRS, CDR2 YFSETQ. CDR3 DNA: TGCGCCAGCAGCTTGGGACAGGGAGGACCCTACGAGCAGTACGTC. Its protein is CASSLGQGGPYEQYV.

This clonotype has at least ten counts. The junction shows a germline mismatch at one end, possibly a read error. The chain has TRBV5-1 and TRBJ1-1; D is ambiguous. Germline V gene sequence: CDR1 SGHRS, CDR2 YFSETQ. This CDR3 has 13 amino acids. The chain's CDR3 is CASSFRGGTEAFF. In DNA, the CDR3 is TGTGCCAGCAGCTTCCGGGGAGGAACTGAAGCTTTCTTT.

The table lists this clonotype with many counts. The rearrangement joins TRBV4-1 to TRBJ1-1; no clear D gene. Germline V gene sequence: CDR1 MGHRA, CDR2 YSYEKL. The V end was cut by 7 bases, the J end by 5 bases, with 14 bases between. The CDR3 length is 13 residues. The CDR3 sequence is CASTPELRTEAFF. The CDR3 nucleotides read TGCGCCAGCACCCCAGAGTTGCGGACTGAAGCTTTCTTT.

The chain carries TRBV2 and TRBJ1-1; D remains ambiguous. Trimming pared 3 bases from V and 11 bases from J, leaving 19 bases between. This CDR3 spans 14 amino acids. Germline V lookup: CDR1 SNHLY, CDR2 FYNNEI. The DNA of the CDR3 is TGTGCCAGCAGTGATAAGATTTTTAAACCCCAGGCTTTCTTT. Protein product: CASSDKIFKPQAFF.

The J gene is TRBJ2-3, the V gene TRBV21-1; whether TRBD2, the table's D call, matches the DNA was not checked. TRBV21-1 is deemed a pseudogene. The CDR3 has 15 residues. The chain's CDR3 is CASSKTSGGLSTQYF. The CDR3 DNA reads TGTGCCAGCAGCAAAACCAGCGGGGGATTAAGTACGCAGTATTTT.

This clonotype has more than one count but fewer than ten. The V and J genes are TRBV19 and TRBJ1-1; D gene ambiguous. Germline V gene lookup returns CDR1 LNHDA and CDR2 SQIVND (reference sequence). Between the trimmed V and J ends, which lost 2 bases and 4 bases, there was a span of 5 bases. This CDR3 comprises 12 residues. CDR3 sequence: CASSIIGTEAFF. The CDR3 coding sequence is TGTGCCAGTAGTATAATCGGCACTGAAGCTTTCTTT. The full variable domain, with the rest looked up from reference TRBV19 and TRBJ1-1, is DGGITQSPKYLFRKEGQNVTLSCEQNLNHDAMYWYRQDPGQGLRLIYYSQIVNDFQKGDIAEGYSVSREKKESFPLTVTSAQKNPTAFYLCASSIIGTEAFFGQGTRLTVV.

This clonotype was observed a handful of times. V gene TRBV14 combines with J gene TRBJ1-2; D remains unclear. In germline, CDR1 is SGHDN, CDR2 FVKESK. There are 12 residues in the CDR3. Deletions cut 4 bases from V and 7 bases from J, with 10 bases between. In DNA, the CDR3 is TGTGCCAGCAGCCTCGGAGGGTTTGGCTACACCTTC. Translating it yields CASSLGGFGYTF.

The table lists this clonotype with a few counts. Here the CDR3 reads CASRIGEMYEQYF. The CDR3 coding sequence is TGCGCCAGCAGGATCGGTGAAATGTACGAGCAGTACTTC. The rearrangement uses TRBV5-1 and TRBJ2-7; D not resolved. The germline CDR1 and CDR2 sequences are SGHRS and YFSETQ. V lost 5 bases and J lost 4, with 13 bases in between. The CDR3 totals 13 residues.

The J gene is TRBJ2-1, the V gene TRBV20-1, with TRBD1 identical over 8 bases. The CDR3 contains 12 residues. The junction had 7 bases not matched to a gene; V was cut back by 6 bases and J by 9 bases. Germline CDR1 DFQATT, CDR2 SNEGSKA (reference sequence). CDR3 amino acids: CSAPQGAGEQFF. Here the CDR3 DNA reads TGCAGTGCCCCGCAGGGGGCGGGTGAGCAGTTCTTC.

The V gene is TRBV7-9, the J gene TRBJ1-4, with a possible D match to TRBD1 (5 bases). CDR3 length: 14 amino acids. V was pared by 2 bases and J by 9 bases, with 13 bases between. CDR1 and CDR2 (germline): SEHNR, FQNEAQ (reference sequence). CDR3 nucleotides: TGTGCCAGCAGCTTAATAGGGGATGCGAAAAAACTGTTTTTT. Its translation: CASSLIGDAKKLFF.

This clonotype was observed a few times. The genes are TRBV12-3 or TRBV12-4 and TRBJ2-1; D remains ambiguous. The CDR3 has 13 residues. V shed 5 bases and J shed 10 bases, with 15 bases lying between them. The CDR3 spells CASSRDGPQEQFF. DNA for the CDR3: TGTGCCAGCAGTCGCGACGGGCCGCAAGAGCAGTTCTTC.

V usage is TRBV6-2 or TRBV6-3 and J usage is TRBJ1-1; D unclear. Trimming took 6 bases from V and 4 from J, leaving 12 bases between them. Germline loops: CDR1 MNHEY, CDR2 SVGEGT. The length of the CDR3 is 13 residues. CDR3 bases: TGTGCCAGCAGCCCTCAAATTTCCACTGAAGCTTTCTTT. This encodes CASSPQISTEAFF.

The chain employs TRBV2 and TRBJ2-3; 9 bases match TRBD1. Germline V gene data show CDR1 as SNHLY and CDR2 as FYNNEI. J gave up 6 bases and V 2 bases, and 3 bases lay outside the gene matches. The CDR3 contains 14 residues. CDR3 region: CASSETGGVDTQYF. The CDR3 DNA is TGTGCCAGCAGTGAAACAGGGGGCGTCGATACGCAGTATTTT.

The chain carries TRBV5-1 and TRBJ2-2; perhaps TRBD1 as D (7 bases). CDR1 and CDR2 from the germline V gene are SGHRS and YFSETQ. The CDR3 runs 17 residues. V shed 7 bases and J shed 4 bases, with 23 bases lying between them. The CDR3 loop is CASSGGTGTDITGELFF. In nucleotides, the CDR3 is TGCGCCAGCTCCGGGGGTACCGGGACAGATATCACCGGGGAGCTGTTTTTT. The whole variable domain, remainder taken from reference TRBV5-1 and TRBJ2-2, is KAGVTQTPRYLIKTRGQQVTLSCSPISGHRSVSWYQQTPGQGLQFLFEYFSETQRNKGNFPGRFSGRQFSNSRSEMNVSTLELGDSALYLCASSGGTGTDITGELFFGEGSRLTVL.

This chain uses TRBV28 with TRBJ1-1; a possible D gene is TRBD1 (5 bases). CDR1 and CDR2 from the germline V gene are MDHEN and SYDVKM. The V end was cut by 10 bases, the J end by 0 bases, with 15 bases between. CDR3 length: 14 amino acids. CDR3 DNA sequence: TGTGCCACCCAATTCACGGGGGTGAACACTGAAGCTTTCTTT. This translates into CATQFTGVNTEAFF. The full variable domain, its missing parts supplied by reference TRBV28 and TRBJ1-1, is DVKVTQSSRYLVKRTGEKVFLECVQDMDHENMFWYRQDPGLGLRLIYFSYDVKMKEKGDIPEGYSVSREKKERFSLILESASTNQTSMYLCATQFTGVNTEAFFGQGTRLTVV.